This T cell receptor (beta chain) appears in the sequencing data of a study of early T cells in non-severe SARS-CoV-2 infection. Study conclusions and caveats: Matching results from VDJdb favored anti-spike CD8 responses, leaving private and CD4 specificities undetected.

The protocol attached unique molecular identifiers to individual cDNA molecules. MiXCR, run by TCRdb on the 5' RACE reads, gives a single entry per CDR3 protein. The table shows tens of thousands of distinct CDR3 sequences, with about 10% occurring only once. Unmatched junction bases numbered 5, after V lost 6 bases and J lost 6 bases. This CDR3 is 13 amino acids long. Germline CDR1 MDHEN, CDR2 SYDVKM. This clonotype was seen only a few times. The antigen is unknown. The rearrangement uses TRBV28 and TRBJ2-7, with 10 bases matching TRBD1. The specimen comprised whole blood, sampled at baseline. The clonotype comes from an adult who was a healthcare worker with PCR-confirmed SARS-CoV-2 infection or an uninfected control (not recorded which). CDR3 bases: TGTGCCAGCAGCTCCAGGGACAGGGGCGAGCAGTACTTC. As protein: CASSSRDRGEQYF.